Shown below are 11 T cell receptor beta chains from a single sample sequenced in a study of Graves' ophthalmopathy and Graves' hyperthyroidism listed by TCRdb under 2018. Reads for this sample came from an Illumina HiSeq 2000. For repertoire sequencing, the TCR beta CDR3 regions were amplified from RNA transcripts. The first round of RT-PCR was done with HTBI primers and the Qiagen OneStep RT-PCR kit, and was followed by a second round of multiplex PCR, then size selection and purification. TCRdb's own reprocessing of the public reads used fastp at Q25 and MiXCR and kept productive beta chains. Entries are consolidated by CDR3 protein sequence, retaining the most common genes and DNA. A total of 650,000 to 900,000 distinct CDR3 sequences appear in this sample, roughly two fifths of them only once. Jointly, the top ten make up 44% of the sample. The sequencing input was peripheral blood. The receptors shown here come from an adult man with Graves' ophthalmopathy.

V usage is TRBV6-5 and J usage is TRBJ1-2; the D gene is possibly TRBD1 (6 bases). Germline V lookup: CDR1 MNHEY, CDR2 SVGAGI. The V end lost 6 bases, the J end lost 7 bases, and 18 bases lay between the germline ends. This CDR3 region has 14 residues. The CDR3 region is CASRQGADGCGYTF. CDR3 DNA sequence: TGTGCCAGCAGACAGGGAGCCGACGGCTGTGGCTACACCTTC.

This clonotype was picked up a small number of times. CDR3 sequence: CSARTQGDDGYTF. The DNA of the CDR3 is TGCAGTGCTAGAACACAGGGGGATGATGGCTACACCTTC. The V call is TRBV20-1, the J call TRBJ1-2; 8 bases match TRBD1. Germline assignment: CDR1 DFQATT and CDR2 SNEGSKA (reference sequence). The V segment lost 2 bases and the J segment 6 bases; nucleotides outside the gene matches: 5. The CDR3 covers 13 residues.

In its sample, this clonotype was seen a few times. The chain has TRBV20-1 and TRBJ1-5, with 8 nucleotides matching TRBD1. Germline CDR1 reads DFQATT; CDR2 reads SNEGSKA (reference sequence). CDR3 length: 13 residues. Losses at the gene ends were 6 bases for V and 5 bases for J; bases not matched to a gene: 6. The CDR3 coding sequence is TGCAGTGCCCACAGGGGGAAGGATCAGCCCCAGCATTTT. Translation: CSAHRGKDQPQHF.

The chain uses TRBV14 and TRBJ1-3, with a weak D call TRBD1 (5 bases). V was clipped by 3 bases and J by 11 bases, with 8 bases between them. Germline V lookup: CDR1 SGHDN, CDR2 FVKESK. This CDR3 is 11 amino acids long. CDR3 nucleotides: TGTGCCAGCAGCCACGGGGGTTCCATATATTTT. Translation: CASSHGGSIYF.

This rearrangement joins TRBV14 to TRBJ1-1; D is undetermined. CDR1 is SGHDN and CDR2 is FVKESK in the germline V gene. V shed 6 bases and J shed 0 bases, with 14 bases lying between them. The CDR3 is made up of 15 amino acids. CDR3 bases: TGTGCCAGCAGTTTAACGAGCAGCGTGAACACTGAAGCTTTCTTT. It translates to CASSLTSSVNTEAFF.

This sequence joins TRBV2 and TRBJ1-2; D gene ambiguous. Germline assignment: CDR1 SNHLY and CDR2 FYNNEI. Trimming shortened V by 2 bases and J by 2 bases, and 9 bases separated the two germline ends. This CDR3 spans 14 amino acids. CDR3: CASSERQRNYGYTF. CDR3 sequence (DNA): TGTGCCAGCAGTGAACGGCAGAGGAACTATGGCTACACCTTC.

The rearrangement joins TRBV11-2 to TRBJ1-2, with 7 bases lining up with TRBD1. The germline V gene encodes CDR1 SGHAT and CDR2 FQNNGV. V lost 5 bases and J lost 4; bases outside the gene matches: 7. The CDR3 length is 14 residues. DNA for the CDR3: TGTGCCAGCAGCCAAGAGTCAGGGGGCTATGGCTACACCTTC. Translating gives CASSQESGGYGYTF.

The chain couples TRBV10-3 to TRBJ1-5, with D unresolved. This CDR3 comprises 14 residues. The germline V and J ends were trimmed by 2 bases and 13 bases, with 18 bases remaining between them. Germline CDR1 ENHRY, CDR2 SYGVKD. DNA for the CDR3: TGTGCCATCAGTGAGGGACGGGAATTCGGCGAGCAGCATTTT. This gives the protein CAISEGREFGEQHF.

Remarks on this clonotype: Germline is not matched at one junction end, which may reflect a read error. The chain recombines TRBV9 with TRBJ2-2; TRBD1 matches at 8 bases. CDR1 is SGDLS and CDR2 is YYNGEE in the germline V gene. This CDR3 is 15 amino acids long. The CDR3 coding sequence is TGTGCCGGCAGCACCCGACAGGGGCGAACCGGGGAGCTGTTTTTT. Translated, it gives CAGSTRQGRTGELFF.

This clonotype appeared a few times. CDR3 sequence reads: CASSSMETQYF. The CDR3 nucleotides read TGTGCCAGCAGTTCCATGGAGACCCAGTACTTC. V and J are TRBV5-4 and TRBJ2-5; no firm D call. Trimming left V 5 bases short and J 5 bases short, with 7 bases between. Germline lookup yields CDR1 SGHNT and CDR2 YYREEE (reference sequence). This CDR3 contains 11 residues.

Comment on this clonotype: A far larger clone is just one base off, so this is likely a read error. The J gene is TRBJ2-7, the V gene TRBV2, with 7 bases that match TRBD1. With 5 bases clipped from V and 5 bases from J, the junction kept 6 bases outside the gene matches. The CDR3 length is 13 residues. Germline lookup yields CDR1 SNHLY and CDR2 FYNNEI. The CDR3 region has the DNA TGTGCCAGCAGTCGACAGGGAACCCACGAGCAGTACTTC. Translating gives CASSRQGTHEQYF.